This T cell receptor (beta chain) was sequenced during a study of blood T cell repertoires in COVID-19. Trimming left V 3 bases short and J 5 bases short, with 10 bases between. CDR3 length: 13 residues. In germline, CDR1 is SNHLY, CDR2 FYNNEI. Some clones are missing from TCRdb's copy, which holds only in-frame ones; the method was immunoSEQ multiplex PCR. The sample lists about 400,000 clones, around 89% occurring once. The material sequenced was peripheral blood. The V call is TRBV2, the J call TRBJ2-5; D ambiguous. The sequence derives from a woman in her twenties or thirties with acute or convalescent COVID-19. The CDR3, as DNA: TGTGCCAGCAGTGAGAACCTTAGTGAGACCCAGTACTTC. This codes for CASSENLSETQYF.